This T cell receptor (beta chain) was recorded in a study of blood T cells in healthy people across ages. Study-wide context: About one barcoded beta molecule per two T cells was the capture yield of template switching.

It was with a sample-barcoded 5' primer and a J-beta primer mix that a second PCR of roughly 7 to 12 cycles was run. Using its own MiXCR run on the 5' RACE reads, TCRdb lists one record per CDR3 protein. The table includes roughly 830,000 distinct CDR3 sequences, 60% to 80% detected once. CDR1 and CDR2 (germline): LGHNA, YNFKEQ. This CDR3 has 15 amino acids. Germline trimming cut 3 bases from V and 5 bases from J; bases unmatched to any gene: 7. All donors came from Russia, were Caucasian and healthy, and spanned ages roughly 6 to 95. Material: blood. This sequence joins TRBV4-2 and TRBJ2-3, with 8 nucleotides matching TRBD2. The TCR comes from a man aged 25 to 45 in good health. CDR3: CASSQGGLGKDTQYF. In DNA form, the CDR3 reads TGTGCCAGCAGCCAGGGGGGACTAGGGAAAGATACGCAGTATTTT.